The present entry profiles one T cell receptor beta chain with its context. Its target is not known. Germline V lookup: CDR1 SEHNR, CDR2 FQNEAQ (reference sequence). Trimming cost V 3 bases and J 8 bases, with 13 bases left between them. This CDR3 spans 13 amino acids. This sample's treatment: approximately nine-day PBMC culture with coronavirus spike peptide pools or control peptides (ViraFEST assay). In the ViraFEST assay, peptide-pool expansion preceded TCR sequencing of expanded clonotypes. The Oncomine TCR Beta short-read assay generated sequence data from the DNA of cultured CD4+ T cells. Once CD4+ T cells had been cultured, genomic DNA was extracted from them. TCRdb re-called the PCR reads through MiXCR, storing one row per CDR3 protein. The sample lists 10,000 or so distinct CDR3 sequences, 50% to 55% occurring once. The data belong to a study of vaccination and CD4 T cells after COVID-19. Study at large: Post-vaccine specimens were obtained a median approximately 70 days after dose two (range 14 to 241). Overlapping SARS-CoV-2, HCoV-NL63, HCoV-OC43 and HCoV-229E spike peptides stimulated the cells.

Sequencing was carried out using CD4+ T cells from blood, cultured in vitro. The receptor comes from a human donor who had recovered from COVID-19. This chain connects TRBV7-9 to TRBJ1-2; maybe TRBD1 (5 bases). In DNA form, the CDR3 reads TGTGCCAGCAGCTTGATGGGGGAGCGGGGCTACACCTTC. This encodes CASSLMGERGYTF.